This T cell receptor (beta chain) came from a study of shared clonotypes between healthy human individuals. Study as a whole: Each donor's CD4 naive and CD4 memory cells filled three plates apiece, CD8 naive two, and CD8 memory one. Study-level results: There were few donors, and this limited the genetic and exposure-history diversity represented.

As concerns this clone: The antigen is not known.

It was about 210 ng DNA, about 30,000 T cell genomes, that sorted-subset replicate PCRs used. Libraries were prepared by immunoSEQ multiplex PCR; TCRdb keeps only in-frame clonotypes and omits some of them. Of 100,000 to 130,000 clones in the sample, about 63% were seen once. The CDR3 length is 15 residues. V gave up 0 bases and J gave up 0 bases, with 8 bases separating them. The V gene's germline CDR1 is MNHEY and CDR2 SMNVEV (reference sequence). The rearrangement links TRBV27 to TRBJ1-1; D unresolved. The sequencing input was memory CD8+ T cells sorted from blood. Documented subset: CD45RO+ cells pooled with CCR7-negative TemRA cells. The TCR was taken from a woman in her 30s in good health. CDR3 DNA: TGTGCCAGCAGTTTATCGGCGGCGGTGAACACTGAAGCTTTCTTT. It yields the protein CASSLSAAVNTEAFF.